This T cell receptor beta chain came from a study of post-analysis software for immune sequencing data. On the study more broadly: Progressive-relapsing, secondary progressive and relapsing-remitting multiple sclerosis were among the disease courses included. Study observations and caveats: By F measure, strong co-clustering occurred among samples prepared in the same batch. Patients with multiple sclerosis recorded significantly lower normalized Chao1 diversity than controls, the study found.

To note about this clonotype: Its antigen is undetermined.

Unique molecular identifiers had been added to the TCR beta cDNA libraries. T cells numbering about 0.95 to 10 million gave rise to roughly 0.5 million cDNA molecules. TCRdb processed the PCR reads anew with MiXCR; each CDR3 protein has one entry. The table lists 600,000 to 750,000 distinct CDR3 sequences, around 60% of them singletons. This receptor was identified in a girl aged 2 to 9 with multiple sclerosis. The sample comprised blood.

CDR3 in DNA: TGCAGCGTTGAACGGCCGAGGGGGAGACCGAGCGATGAGCAGTTCTTC. The encoded protein is CSVERPRGRPSDEQFF. The rearrangement uses TRBV29-1 and TRBJ2-1; TRBD1 is a possible D gene (6 bases). Between the trimmed V and J ends, which lost 2 bases and 8 bases, there was a span of 22 bases. The CDR3 is made up of 16 amino acids. Germline V gives CDR1 SQVTM, CDR2 ANQGSEA.